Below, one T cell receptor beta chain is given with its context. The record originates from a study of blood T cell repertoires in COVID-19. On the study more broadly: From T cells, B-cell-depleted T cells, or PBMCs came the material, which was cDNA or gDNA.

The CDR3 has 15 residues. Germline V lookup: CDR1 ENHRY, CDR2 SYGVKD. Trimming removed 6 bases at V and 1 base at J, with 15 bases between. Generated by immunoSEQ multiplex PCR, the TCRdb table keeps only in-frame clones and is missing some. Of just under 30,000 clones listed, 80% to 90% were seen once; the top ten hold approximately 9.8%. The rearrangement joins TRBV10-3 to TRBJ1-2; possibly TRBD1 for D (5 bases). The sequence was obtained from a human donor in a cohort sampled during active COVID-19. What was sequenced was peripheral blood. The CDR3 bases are TGTGCCATCAGCGGGGGAAATAACTTTAACTATGGCTACACCTTC. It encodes CAISGGNNFNYGYTF.